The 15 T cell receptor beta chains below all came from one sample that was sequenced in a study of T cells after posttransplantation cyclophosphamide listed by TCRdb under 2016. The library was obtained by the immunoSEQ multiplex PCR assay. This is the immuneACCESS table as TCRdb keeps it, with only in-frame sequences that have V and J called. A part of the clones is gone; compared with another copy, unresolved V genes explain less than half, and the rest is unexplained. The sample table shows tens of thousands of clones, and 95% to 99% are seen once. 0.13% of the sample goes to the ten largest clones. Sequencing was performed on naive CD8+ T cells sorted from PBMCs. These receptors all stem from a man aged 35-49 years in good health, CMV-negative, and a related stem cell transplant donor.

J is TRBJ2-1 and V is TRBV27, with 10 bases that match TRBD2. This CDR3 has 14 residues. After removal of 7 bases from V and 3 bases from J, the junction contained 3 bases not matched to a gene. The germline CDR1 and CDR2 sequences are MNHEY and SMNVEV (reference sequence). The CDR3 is CASTSGRVYNEQFF. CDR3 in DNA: TGTGCCAGCACGAGCGGGAGGGTCTACAATGAGCAGTTCTTC.

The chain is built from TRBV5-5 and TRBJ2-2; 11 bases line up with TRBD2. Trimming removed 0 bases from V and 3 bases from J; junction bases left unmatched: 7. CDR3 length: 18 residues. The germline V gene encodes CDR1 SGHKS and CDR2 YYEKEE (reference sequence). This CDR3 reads CASSLAPSGRIDTGELFF. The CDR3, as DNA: TGTGCCAGCAGCTTGGCCCCTAGCGGGAGGATCGACACCGGGGAGCTGTTTTTT.

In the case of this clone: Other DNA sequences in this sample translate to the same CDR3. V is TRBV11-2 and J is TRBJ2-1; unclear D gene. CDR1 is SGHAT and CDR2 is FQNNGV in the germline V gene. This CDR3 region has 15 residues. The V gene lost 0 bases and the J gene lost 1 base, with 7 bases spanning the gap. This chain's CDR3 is CASSLEAGSYNEQFF. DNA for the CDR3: TGTGCCAGCAGCTTAGAGGCAGGTTCCTACAATGAGCAGTTCTTC.

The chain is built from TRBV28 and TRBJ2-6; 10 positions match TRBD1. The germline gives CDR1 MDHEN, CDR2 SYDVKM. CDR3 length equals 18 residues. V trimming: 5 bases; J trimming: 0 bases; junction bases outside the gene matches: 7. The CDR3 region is CASSPRTGGISGANVLTF. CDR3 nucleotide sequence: TGTGCCAGCAGTCCGAGGACAGGGGGAATCTCTGGGGCCAACGTCCTGACTTTC.

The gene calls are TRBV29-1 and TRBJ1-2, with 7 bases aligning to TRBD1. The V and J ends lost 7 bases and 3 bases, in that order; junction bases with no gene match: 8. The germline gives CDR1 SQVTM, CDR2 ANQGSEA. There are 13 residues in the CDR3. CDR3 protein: CSAPGGSDYGYTF. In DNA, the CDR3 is TGCAGCGCCCCAGGGGGGAGCGACTATGGCTACACCTTC.

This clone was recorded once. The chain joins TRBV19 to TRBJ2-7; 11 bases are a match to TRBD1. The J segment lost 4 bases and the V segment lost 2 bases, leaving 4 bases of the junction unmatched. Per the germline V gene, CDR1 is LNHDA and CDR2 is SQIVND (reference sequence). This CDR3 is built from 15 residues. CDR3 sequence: CASSITGTGGYEQYF. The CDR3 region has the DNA TGTGCCAGTAGTATAACCGGGACAGGGGGTTACGAGCAGTACTTC.

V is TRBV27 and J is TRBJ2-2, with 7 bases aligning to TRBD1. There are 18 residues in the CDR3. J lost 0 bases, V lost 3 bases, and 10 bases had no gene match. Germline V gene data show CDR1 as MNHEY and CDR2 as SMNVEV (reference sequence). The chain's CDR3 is CASSLGTALLANTGELFF. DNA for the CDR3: TGTGCCAGCAGTTTGGGGACAGCTTTACTCGCGAACACCGGGGAGCTGTTTTTT.

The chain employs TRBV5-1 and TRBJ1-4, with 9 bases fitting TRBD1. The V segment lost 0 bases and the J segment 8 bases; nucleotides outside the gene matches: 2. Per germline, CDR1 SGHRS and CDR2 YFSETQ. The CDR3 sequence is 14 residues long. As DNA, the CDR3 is TGCGCCAGCAGCTTGGGACAGGGGGGCGAAAAACTGTTTTTT. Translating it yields CASSLGQGGEKLFF.

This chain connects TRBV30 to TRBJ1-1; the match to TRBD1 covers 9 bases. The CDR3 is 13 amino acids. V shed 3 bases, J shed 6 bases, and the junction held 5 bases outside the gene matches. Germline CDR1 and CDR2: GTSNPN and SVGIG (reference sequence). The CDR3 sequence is CAWSLGQGAEAFF. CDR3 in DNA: TGTGCCTGGAGCTTGGGACAGGGTGCTGAAGCTTTCTTT.

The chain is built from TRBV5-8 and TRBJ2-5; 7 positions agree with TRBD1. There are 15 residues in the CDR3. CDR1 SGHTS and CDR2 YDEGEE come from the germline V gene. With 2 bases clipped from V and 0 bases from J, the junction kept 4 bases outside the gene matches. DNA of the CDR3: TGTGCCAGCAGCTTTGGGACAGCACACCAAGAGACCCAGTACTTC. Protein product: CASSFGTAHQETQYF.

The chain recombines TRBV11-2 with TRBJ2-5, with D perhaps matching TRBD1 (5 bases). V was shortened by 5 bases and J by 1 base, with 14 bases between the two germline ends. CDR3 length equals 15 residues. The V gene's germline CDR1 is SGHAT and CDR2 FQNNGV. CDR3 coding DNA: TGTGCCAGCAGCGTCTTCGGCAGGGCCCAAGAGACCCAGTACTTC. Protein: CASSVFGRAQETQYF. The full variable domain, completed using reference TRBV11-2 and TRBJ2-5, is EAGVAQSPRYKIIEKRQSVAFWCNPISGHATLYWYQQILGQGPKLLIQFQNNGVVDDSQLPKDRFSAERLKGVDSTLKIQPAKLEDSAVYLCASSVFGRAQETQYFGPGTRLLVL.

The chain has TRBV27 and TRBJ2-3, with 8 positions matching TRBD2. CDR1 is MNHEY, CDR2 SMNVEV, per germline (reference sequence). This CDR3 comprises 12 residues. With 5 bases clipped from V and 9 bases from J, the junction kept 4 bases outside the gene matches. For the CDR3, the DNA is TGTGCCAGCAGTCCCGGGACTAGGACGCAGTATTTT. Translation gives CASSPGTRTQYF.

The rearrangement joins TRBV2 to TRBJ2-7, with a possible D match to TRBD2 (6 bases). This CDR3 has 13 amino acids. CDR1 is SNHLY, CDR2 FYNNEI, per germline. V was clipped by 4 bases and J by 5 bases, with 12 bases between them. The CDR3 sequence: CASSALASDEQYF. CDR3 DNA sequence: TGTGCCAGCAGTGCACTAGCAAGCGACGAGCAGTACTTC.

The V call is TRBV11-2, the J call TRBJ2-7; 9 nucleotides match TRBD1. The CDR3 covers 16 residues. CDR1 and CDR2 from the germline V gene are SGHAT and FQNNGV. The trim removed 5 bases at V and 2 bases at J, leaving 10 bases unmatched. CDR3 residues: CASSTPGTGPTYEQYF. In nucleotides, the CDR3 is TGTGCCAGCAGCACCCCCGGGACAGGGCCAACCTACGAGCAGTACTTC.

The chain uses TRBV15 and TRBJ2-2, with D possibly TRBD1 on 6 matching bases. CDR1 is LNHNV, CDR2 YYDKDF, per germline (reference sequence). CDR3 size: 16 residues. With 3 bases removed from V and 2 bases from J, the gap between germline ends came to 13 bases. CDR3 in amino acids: CATSSVGTSNTGELFF. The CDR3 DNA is TGTGCCACCAGCAGTGTAGGGACATCCAACACCGGGGAGCTGTTTTTT.